The next 3 T cell receptor beta chains were all read from a single sample in a study of regulatory T cells in long-lasting Graves disease. As to time point: newly diagnosed GD, antithyroid drugs for less than 3 months. PBMC RNA was the source of the TCR library. Arm-PCR of CDR3 regions and iRepertoire HTBI primers were used to build TCR beta libraries. TCRdb reanalysed the multiplex PCR reads using MiXCR and keeps one entry per CDR3 protein. Found here are more than 350,000 distinct CDR3 sequences, around 14% of them singletons; the top ten hold 16%. Separately, the same data were catalogued under a study of T cells in Graves' hyperthyroidism and ophthalmopathy.

The sequencing here drew on peripheral blood mononuclear cells (PBMCs), taken at new diagnosis, from a patient treated with antithyroid drugs. These receptors were taken from a woman younger than 45 with Graves disease.

This clonotype was seen a few times. The chain links TRBV27 to TRBJ2-1; TRBD1 matches at 10 bases. The germline CDR1 and CDR2 sequences are MNHEY and SMNVEV (reference sequence). V was clipped by 8 bases and J by 10 bases; unmatched bases: 8. The CDR3 contains 13 residues. CDR3 DNA sequence: TGTGCCAGCGGAGCGACAGGGGGCCGGGAGCAGTTCTTC. Translating it yields CASGATGGREQFF.

This clonotype was detected ten times or more. The chain joins TRBV12-3 or TRBV12-4 to TRBJ1-1, with TRBD1 matching 9 bases. J was trimmed by 4 bases and V by 0 bases; bases with no gene match: 9. CDR3 length: 17 residues. DNA for the CDR3: TGTGCCAGCAGTTTAGCGACCCCGGGACAGGGAGCCACTGAAGCTTTCTTT. Encoded protein: CASSLATPGQGATEAFF.

This sequence joins TRBV10-3 and TRBJ2-3; 7 bases line up with TRBD2. Losses at the gene ends were 4 bases for V and 4 bases for J; bases not matched to a gene: 8. CDR1 and CDR2 from the germline V gene are ENHRY and SYGVKD. The CDR3 has 15 amino acids. The CDR3 coding sequence is TGTGCCATCAGTGTGAGCGGGATGGGCCCAGATACGCAGTATTTT. Protein product: CAISVSGMGPDTQYF.